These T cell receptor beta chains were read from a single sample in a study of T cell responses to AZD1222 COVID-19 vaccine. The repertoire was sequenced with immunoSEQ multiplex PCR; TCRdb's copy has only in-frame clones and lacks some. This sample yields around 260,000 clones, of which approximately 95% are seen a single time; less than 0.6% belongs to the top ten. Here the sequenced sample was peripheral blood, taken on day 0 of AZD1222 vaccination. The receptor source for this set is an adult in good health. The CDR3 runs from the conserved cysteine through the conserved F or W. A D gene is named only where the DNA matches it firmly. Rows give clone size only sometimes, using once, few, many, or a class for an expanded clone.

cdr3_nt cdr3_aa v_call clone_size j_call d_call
TGTGCCAGCAGTTTGACCCACAGGTTAGGCGATGGCTACACCTTC CASSLTHRLGDGYTF TRBV27 NA TRBJ1-2 NA
TGCGCCAGCAGCGCCGGGACTAGCGGCACAGATACGCAGTATTTT CASSAGTSGTDTQYF TRBV5-1 NA TRBJ2-3 TRBD2
TGTGCCAGCAGCTTCGGGCAGGGGGGCTACGAGCAGTACTTC CASSFGQGGYEQYF TRBV7-6 NA TRBJ2-7 NA
TGTGCCAGCAGTGACAGGGCAGGTTGGATCACTGAAGCTTTCTTT CASSDRAGWITEAFF TRBV25-1 NA TRBJ1-1 NA
TGCAGCGGGCACAGGGGCATCACAGATACGCAGTATTTT CSGHRGITDTQYF TRBV29-1 few TRBJ2-3 TRBD1
TGTGCCACTGGACTAGCTTCCTACAATGAGCAGTTCTTC CATGLASYNEQFF TRBV6-5 NA TRBJ2-1 TRBD2
TGTGCCAGCAGTGAAGTCAAGGGCCACGAGCAGTACTTC CASSEVKGHEQYF TRBV25-1 NA TRBJ2-7 NA
TGTGCCAGCAGCCAGCGACAGGGCGGCACAGATACGCAGTATTTT CASSQRQGGTDTQYF TRBV7-2 NA TRBJ2-3 TRBD1
TGTGCCAGCAGCCCAATAGGACAGAGCTCCTACAATGAGCAGTTCTTC CASSPIGQSSYNEQFF TRBV5-4 NA TRBJ2-1 NA
TGTGCCAGCTCACGAGGGGTGAACACTGAAGCTTTCTTT CASSRGVNTEAFF TRBV14 NA TRBJ1-1 NA
TGTGCCAGCAGCCAAGAAGGGCGGGAGCAGTTCTTC CASSQEGREQFF TRBV4-2 NA TRBJ2-1 NA
TGTGCCAGCAGTACCACAGGGAACTATGGCTACACCTTC CASSTTGNYGYTF TRBV2 NA TRBJ1-2 NA
TGTGCCAGCACCTCGACATCTCTCTCTGGAAACACCATATATTTT CASTSTSLSGNTIYF TRBV6-5 NA TRBJ1-3 NA
TGTGCCAGCAGCCCCGGGGACAGGGGATCGGGTGGAAACACCATATATTTT CASSPGDRGSGGNTIYF TRBV5-4 NA TRBJ1-3 TRBD1
TGTGCCAGCAGCTTATTAAGGGTCTCGACTGGAAACACCATATATTTT CASSLLRVSTGNTIYF TRBV7-8 once TRBJ1-3 NA
TGTGCCAGCAGCCCCGGCGGTCGGGACACCGGGGAGCTGTTTTTT CASSPGGRDTGELFF TRBV11-3 NA TRBJ2-2 NA
TGCGCCAGCAGCTTGGAGGTGAACACTGAAGCTTTCTTT CASSLEVNTEAFF TRBV5-1 NA TRBJ1-1 NA
TGTGCCAGCAGCCGGTATGACTATGGCTACACCTTC CASSRYDYGYTF TRBV7-9 few TRBJ1-2 NA
TGCGCCAGCAGCTTGGCCAAGCCTAACACTGAAGCTTTCTTT CASSLAKPNTEAFF TRBV5-1 NA TRBJ1-1 NA
TGCGCCAGCAGCTTGGGACTAGCGGGTCCCCTGGGGGAGCAGTACTTC CASSLGLAGPLGEQYF TRBV4-1 NA TRBJ2-7 TRBD2
TGTGCCAGCAGCCCCCATGGGGCGGCCTCCTACAATGAGCAGTTCTTC CASSPHGAASYNEQFF TRBV7-3 once TRBJ2-1 NA
TGTGCCAGCAGTTACTGGGAGGGTGAGCAGTTCTTC CASSYWEGEQFF TRBV6-2/TRBV6-3 NA TRBJ2-1 TRBD2
TGTGCCAGCAGCTTAGGCTGGGACAGCTCCTACGAGCAGTACTTC CASSLGWDSSYEQYF TRBV7-2 once TRBJ2-7 TRBD1
TGCGCCAGCAGCCTAAGTACGAACACCGGGGAGCTGTTTTTT CASSLSTNTGELFF TRBV5-1 NA TRBJ2-2 NA
TGCGCCAGCAGCCCGGGAGTAGGGGGATCAACTAATGAAAAACTGTTTTTT CASSPGVGGSTNEKLFF TRBV5-1 NA TRBJ1-4 NA
TGTGCCAGCAGCCCGGACAGGGGAGGCAATGAGCAGTTCTTC CASSPDRGGNEQFF TRBV7-8 NA TRBJ2-1 TRBD1
TGTGCCAGCTCACCTCTAGCGGGGTACACAGATACGCAGTATTTT CASSPLAGYTDTQYF TRBV18 NA TRBJ2-3 TRBD2
TGTGCCAGCAGTTTAGCTGGGGCTAGGCAGTTCTTC CASSLAGARQFF TRBV12-3/TRBV12-4 few TRBJ2-1 NA
TGCGCCAGCAGCCATGAGCAAGAGACCCAGTACTTC CASSHEQETQYF TRBV5-1 NA TRBJ2-5 NA
TGTGCCAGCACCAGGGGGACTGGAAACACCATATATTTT CASTRGTGNTIYF TRBV3-1/TRBV3-2 once TRBJ1-3 TRBD1
TGTGCCACTACGGAACTGGAGGCCACTTCTACGCAGTATTTT CATTELEATSTQYF TRBV19 NA TRBJ2-3 NA
TGTGCCTGGACCCTTTACAGGACCGGGGAGCTGTTTTTT CAWTLYRTGELFF TRBV30 NA TRBJ2-2 NA
TGTGCCAGCAGTTTAGGTGGGGATGAGCAGTTCTTC CASSLGGDEQFF TRBV12-3/TRBV12-4 NA TRBJ2-1 NA
TGTGCCAGAAGCTTGGAGGACAGCCCTAATGAAAAACTGTTTTTT CARSLEDSPNEKLFF TRBV5-3 NA TRBJ1-4 NA
TGTGCCAGCAGCTCCACTAGCGGGAGACGGACCGGGGAGCTGTTTTTT CASSSTSGRRTGELFF TRBV28 NA TRBJ2-2 TRBD2
TGTGCCATCAGGAGCGGGGGAAGGGGGCGCGAAAAACTGTTTTTT CAIRSGGRGREKLFF TRBV10-3 NA TRBJ1-4 TRBD1
TGTGCCAGCAGTTTATATGTAAACCGAGAGACCCAGTACTTC CASSLYVNRETQYF TRBV28 NA TRBJ2-5 NA
TGTGCCAGCAGCCAAGACCCCGGGATTCTGAACACCGGGGAGCTGTTTTTT CASSQDPGILNTGELFF TRBV7-8 NA TRBJ2-2 NA
TGTGCCAGCAGCCCCTCCTACGAGCAGTACTTC CASSPSYEQYF TRBV11-2 NA TRBJ2-7 NA
TGTGCCAGCAGCCCCGGACTGCTGAACACTGAAGCTTTCTTT CASSPGLLNTEAFF TRBV28 NA TRBJ1-1 NA
TGTGCCAGTAGTATTGGACAGGGGATCTTTGAAGCTTTCTTT CASSIGQGIFEAFF TRBV19 NA TRBJ1-1 TRBD1
TGTGCCAGCAGCTTGGGGCGGCAGACGCGCACAGATACGCAGTATTTT CASSLGRQTRTDTQYF TRBV5-4 NA TRBJ2-3 NA
TGTGCCAGCAGCGTCGACCGGCGGGCAGATACGCAGTATTTT CASSVDRRADTQYF TRBV9 NA TRBJ2-3 NA
TGTGCCAGTAGTCCCCGGACAGGGTCCTACGAGCAGTACTTC CASSPRTGSYEQYF TRBV19 NA TRBJ2-7 TRBD1
TGTGCCTGGAGTGTACGCCAGACAGGGCTTCTAGCCAAAAACATTCAGTACTTC CAWSVRQTGLLAKNIQYF TRBV30 NA TRBJ2-4 TRBD1
TGCGCCAGCAGCTTGGGAGGGGGTAATTACGAGCAGTACTTC CASSLGGGNYEQYF TRBV5-1 once TRBJ2-7 NA
TGTGCCAGTAAGGCGGCAGGGGTGGCCGGGGAGCTGTTTTTT CASKAAGVAGELFF TRBV27 NA TRBJ2-2 NA
TGTGCCAGCTCGCAGGGGGGGACTAATGAAAAACTGTTTTTT CASSQGGTNEKLFF TRBV5-4 once TRBJ1-4 TRBD1